This T cell receptor (beta chain) was retrieved from a study of cytomegalovirus exposure and HLA in healthy donors. Those who donated were healthy bone marrow donors. The J segment lost 11 bases and the V segment lost 11 bases, leaving 16 bases of the junction unmatched. CDR3 length: 13 amino acids. Looked up from germline, CDR1 is SNHLY and CDR2 is FYNNEI. Study findings and constraints: A later analysis, which compared TCR beta chains of equal frequency, found the HLA-associated ones more clonally expanded. As immune exposure information, only CMV serostatus was available. Productive status was seen about 90% or about 30% of the time for most TCR beta V segments in an earlier analysis.

Use of 60 Vbeta and 13 Jbeta primers characterized the PCR. This table comes from immunoSEQ multiplex PCR, and its TCRdb copy is limited to in-frame clones, with some not included. The sample has about 94,000 clones; approximately 80% are singletons. This clone came up once. Antigen: not known. Sequencing was done on a sample of PBMCs. This chain connects TRBV2 to TRBJ2-5; 8 bases line up with TRBD1. The sequence was obtained from a human donor in good health. CDR3 amino acids: CASRQGTVREQYF. The DNA for the CDR3 is TGTGCCTCCAGACAGGGGACCGTACGGGAGCAGTACTTC.